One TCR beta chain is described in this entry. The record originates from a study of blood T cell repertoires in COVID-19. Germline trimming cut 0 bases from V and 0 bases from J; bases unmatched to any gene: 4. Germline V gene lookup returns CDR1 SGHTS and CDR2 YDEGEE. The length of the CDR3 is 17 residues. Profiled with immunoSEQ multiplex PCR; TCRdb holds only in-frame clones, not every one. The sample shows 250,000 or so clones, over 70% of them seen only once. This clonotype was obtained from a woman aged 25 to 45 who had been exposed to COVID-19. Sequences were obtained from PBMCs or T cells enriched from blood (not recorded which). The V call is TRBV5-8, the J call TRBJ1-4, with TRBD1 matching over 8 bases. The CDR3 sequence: CASSLGQGIATNEKLFF. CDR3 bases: TGTGCCAGCAGCTTGGGACAGGGGATAGCAACTAATGAAAAACTGTTTTTT.